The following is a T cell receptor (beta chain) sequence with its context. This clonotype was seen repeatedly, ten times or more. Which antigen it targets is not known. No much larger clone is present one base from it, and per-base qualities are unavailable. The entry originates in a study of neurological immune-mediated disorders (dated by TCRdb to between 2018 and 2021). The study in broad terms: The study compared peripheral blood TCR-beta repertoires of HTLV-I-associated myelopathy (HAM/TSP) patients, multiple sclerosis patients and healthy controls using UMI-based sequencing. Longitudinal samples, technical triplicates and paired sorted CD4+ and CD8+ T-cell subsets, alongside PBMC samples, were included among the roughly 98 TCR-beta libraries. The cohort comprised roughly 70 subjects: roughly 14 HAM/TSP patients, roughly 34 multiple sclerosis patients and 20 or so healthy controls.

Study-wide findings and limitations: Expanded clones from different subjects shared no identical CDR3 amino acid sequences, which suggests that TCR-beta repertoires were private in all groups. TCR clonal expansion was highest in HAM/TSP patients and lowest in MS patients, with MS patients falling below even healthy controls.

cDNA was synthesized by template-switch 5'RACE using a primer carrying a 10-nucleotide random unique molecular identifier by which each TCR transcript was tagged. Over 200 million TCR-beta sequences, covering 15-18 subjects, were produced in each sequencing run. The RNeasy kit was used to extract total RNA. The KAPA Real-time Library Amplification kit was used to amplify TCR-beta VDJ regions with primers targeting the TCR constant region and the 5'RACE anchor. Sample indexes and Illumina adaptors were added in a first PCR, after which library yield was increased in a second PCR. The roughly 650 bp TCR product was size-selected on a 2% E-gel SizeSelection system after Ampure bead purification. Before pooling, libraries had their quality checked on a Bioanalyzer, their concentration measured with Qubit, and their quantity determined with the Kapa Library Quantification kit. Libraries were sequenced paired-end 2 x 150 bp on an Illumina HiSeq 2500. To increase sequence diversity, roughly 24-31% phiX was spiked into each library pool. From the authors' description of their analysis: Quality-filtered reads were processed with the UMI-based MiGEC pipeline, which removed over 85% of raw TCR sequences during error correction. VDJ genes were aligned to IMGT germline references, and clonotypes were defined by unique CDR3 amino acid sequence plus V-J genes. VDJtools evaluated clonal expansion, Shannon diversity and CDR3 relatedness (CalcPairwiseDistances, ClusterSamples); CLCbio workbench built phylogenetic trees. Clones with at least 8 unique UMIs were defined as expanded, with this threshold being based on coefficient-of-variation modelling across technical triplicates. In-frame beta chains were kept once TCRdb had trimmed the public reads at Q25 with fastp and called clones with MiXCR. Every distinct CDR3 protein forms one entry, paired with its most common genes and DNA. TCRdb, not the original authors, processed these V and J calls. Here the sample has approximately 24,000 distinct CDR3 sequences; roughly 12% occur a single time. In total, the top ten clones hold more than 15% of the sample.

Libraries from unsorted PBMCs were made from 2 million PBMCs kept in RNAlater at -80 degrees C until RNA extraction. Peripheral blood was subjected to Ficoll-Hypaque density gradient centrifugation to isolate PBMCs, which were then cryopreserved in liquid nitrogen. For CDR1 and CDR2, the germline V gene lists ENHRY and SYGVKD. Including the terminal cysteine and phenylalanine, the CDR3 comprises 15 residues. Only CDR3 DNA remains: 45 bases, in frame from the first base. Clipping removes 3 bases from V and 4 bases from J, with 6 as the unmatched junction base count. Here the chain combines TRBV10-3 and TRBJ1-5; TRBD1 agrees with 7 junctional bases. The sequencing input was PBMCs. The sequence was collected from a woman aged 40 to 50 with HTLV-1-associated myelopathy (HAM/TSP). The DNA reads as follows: TGTGCCATCAGTGAACGCCAGGGGGGTAATCAGCCCCAGCATTTT. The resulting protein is CAISERQGGNQPQHF.